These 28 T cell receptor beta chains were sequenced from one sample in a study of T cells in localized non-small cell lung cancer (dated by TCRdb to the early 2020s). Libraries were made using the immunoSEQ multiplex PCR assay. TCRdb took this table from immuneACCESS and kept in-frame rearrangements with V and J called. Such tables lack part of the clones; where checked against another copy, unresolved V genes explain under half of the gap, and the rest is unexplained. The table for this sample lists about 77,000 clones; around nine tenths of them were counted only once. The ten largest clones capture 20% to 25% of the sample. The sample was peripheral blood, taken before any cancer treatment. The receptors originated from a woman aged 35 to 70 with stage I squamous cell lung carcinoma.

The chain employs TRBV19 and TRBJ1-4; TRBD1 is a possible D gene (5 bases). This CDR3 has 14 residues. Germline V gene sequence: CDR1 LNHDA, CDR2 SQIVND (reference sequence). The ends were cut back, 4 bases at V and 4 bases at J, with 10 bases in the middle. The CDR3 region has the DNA TGTGCCAGTAGTAATATACAGGTTAATGAAAAACTGTTTTTT. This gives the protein CASSNIQVNEKLFF.

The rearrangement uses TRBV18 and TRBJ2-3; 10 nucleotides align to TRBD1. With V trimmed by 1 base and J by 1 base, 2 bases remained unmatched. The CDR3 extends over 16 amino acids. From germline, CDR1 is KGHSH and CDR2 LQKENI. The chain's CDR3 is CASSPRGQGRTDTQYF. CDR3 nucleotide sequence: TGTGCCAGCTCACCACGGGGACAGGGGCGCACAGATACGCAGTATTTT.

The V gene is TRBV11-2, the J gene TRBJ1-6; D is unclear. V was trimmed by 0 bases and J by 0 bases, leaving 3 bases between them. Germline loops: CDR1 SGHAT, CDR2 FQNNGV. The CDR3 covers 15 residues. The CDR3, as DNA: TGTGCCAGCAGCTTAGAGAGCTCCTATAATTCACCCCTCCACTTT. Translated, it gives CASSLESSYNSPLHF.

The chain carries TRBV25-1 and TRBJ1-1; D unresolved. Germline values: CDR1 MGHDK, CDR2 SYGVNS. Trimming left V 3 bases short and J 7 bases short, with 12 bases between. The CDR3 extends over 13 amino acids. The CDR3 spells CASSDGIVREAFF. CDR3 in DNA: TGTGCCAGCAGTGATGGTATCGTACGTGAAGCTTTCTTT.

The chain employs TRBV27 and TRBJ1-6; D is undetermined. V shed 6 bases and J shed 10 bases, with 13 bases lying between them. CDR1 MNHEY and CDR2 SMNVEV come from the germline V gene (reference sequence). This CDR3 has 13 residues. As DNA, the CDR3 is TGTGCCAGCAGCCTAGGCAGTTGGTCACCCCTCCACTTT. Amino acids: CASSLGSWSPLHF.

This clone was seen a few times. The CDR3 loop reads CASSFGGAGDTQYF. CDR3 DNA: TGTGCCAGCAGTTTCGGGGGGGCCGGAGATACGCAGTATTTT. This chain joins TRBV6-5 and TRBJ2-3, with 8 bases fitting TRBD2. CDR1 and CDR2 from the germline V gene are MNHEY and SVGAGI. The CDR3 contains 14 residues. Trimming at V came to 4 bases and at J to 5 bases, leaving 5 bases not matched to a gene.

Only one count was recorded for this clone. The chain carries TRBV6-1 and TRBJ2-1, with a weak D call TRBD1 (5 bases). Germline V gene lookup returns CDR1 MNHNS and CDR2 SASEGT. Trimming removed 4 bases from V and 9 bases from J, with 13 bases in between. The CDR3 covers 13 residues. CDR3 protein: CASSVGDRGEQFF. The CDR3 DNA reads TGTGCCAGCAGTGTCGGAGATAGGGGTGAGCAGTTCTTC.

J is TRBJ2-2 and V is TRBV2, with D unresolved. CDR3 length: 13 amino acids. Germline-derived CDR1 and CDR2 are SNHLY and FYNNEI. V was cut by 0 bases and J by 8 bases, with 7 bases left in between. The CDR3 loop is CASSEANLGELFF. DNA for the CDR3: TGTGCCAGCAGTGAAGCGAACCTTGGGGAGCTGTTTTTT.

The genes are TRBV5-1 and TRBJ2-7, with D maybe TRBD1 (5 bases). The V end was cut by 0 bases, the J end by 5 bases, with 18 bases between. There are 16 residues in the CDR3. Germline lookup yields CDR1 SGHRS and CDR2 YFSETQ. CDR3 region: CASSLEGIPITHEQYF. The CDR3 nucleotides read TGCGCCAGCAGCTTGGAGGGGATTCCCATCACCCACGAGCAGTACTTC.

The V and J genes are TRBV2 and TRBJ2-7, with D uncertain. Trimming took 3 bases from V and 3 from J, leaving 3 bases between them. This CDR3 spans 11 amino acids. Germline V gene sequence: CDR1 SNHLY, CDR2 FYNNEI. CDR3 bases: TGTGCCAGCAGTGAGGGCTACGAGCAGTACTTC. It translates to CASSEGYEQYF.

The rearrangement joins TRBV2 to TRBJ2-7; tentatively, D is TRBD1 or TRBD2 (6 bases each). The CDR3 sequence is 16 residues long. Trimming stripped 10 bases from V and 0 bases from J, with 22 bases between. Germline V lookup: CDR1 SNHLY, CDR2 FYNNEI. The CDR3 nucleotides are TGTGCCATTCTCCCCGAAGGGGGGTCGAGCTCCTACGAGCAGTACTTC. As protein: CAILPEGGSSSYEQYF. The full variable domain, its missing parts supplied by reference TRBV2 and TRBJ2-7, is EPEVTQTPSHQVTQMGQEVILRCVPISNHLYFYWYRQILGQKVEFLVSFYNNEISEKSEIFDDQFSVERPDGSNFTLKIRSTKLEDSAMYFCAILPEGGSSSYEQYFGPGTRLTVT.

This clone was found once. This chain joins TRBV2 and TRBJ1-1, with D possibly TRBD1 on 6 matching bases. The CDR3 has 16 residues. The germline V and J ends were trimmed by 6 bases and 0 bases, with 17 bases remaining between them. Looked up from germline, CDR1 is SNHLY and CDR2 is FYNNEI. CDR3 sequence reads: CASSRGAGLMNTEAFF. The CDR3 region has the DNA TGTGCCAGCAGCCGGGGGGCCGGCCTCATGAACACTGAAGCTTTCTTT.

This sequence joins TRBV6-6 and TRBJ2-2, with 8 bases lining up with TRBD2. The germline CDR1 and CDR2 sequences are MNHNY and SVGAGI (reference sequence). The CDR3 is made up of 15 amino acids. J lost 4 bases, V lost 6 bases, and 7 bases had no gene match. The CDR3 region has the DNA TGTGCCAGCAGAAGGGGACTAGATGGCACCGGGGAGCTGTTTTTT. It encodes CASRRGLDGTGELFF.

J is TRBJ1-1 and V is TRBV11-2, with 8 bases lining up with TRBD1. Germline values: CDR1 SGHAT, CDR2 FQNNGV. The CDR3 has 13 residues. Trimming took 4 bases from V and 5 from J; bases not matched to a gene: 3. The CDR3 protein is CASSSYRGTEAFF. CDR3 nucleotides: TGTGCCAGCAGCTCTTACAGGGGGACTGAAGCTTTCTTT. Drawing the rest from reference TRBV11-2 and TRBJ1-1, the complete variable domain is EAGVAQSPRYKIIEKRQSVAFWCNPISGHATLYWYQQILGQGPKLLIQFQNNGVVDDSQLPKDRFSAERLKGVDSTLKIQPAKLEDSAVYLCASSSYRGTEAFFGQGTRLTVV.

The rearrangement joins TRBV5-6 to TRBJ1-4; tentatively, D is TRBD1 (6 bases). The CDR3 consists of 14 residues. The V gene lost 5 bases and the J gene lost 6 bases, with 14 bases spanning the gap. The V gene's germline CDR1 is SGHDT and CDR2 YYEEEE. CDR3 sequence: CASSLQGRDEKLFF. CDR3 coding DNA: TGTGCCAGCAGTTTACAGGGAAGGGATGAAAAACTGTTTTTT.

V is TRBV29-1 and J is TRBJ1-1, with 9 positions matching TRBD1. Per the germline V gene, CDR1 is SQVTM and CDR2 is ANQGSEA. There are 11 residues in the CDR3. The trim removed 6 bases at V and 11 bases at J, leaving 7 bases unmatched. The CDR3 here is CSVGTGNEAFF. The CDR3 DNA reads TGCAGCGTCGGGACAGGGAATGAGGCTTTCTTT. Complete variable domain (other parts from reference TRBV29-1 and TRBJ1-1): SAVISQKPSRDICQRGTSLTIQCQVDSQVTMMFWYRQQPGQSLTLIATANQGSEATYESGFVIDKFPISRPNLTFSTLTVSNMSPEDSSIYLCSVGTGNEAFFGQGTRLTVV.

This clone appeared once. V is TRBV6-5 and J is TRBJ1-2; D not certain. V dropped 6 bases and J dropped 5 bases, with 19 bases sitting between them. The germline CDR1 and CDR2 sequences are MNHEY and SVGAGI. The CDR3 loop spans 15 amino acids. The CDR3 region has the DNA TGTGCCAGCAGCCTCACAGAGAACCCCGGATATGGCTACACCTTC. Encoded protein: CASSLTENPGYGYTF.

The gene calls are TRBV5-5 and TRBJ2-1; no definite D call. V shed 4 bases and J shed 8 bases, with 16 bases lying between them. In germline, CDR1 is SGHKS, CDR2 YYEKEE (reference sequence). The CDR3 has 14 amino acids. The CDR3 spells CASSQVKQLDEQFF. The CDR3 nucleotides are TGTGCCAGCAGCCAAGTGAAACAGCTCGATGAGCAGTTCTTC.

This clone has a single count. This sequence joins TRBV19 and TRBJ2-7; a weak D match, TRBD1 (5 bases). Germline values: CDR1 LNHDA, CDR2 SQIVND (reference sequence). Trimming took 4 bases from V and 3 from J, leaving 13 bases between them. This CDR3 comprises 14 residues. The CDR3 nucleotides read TGTGCCAGTAGTAAGGCAGGGCTTTTCTACGAGCAGTACTTC. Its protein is CASSKAGLFYEQYF.

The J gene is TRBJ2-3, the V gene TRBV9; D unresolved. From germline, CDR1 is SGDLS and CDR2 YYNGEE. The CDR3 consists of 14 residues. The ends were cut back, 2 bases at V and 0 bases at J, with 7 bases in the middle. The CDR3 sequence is CASSVARSTDTQYF. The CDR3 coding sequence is TGTGCCAGCAGCGTCGCGCGGAGCACAGATACGCAGTATTTT.

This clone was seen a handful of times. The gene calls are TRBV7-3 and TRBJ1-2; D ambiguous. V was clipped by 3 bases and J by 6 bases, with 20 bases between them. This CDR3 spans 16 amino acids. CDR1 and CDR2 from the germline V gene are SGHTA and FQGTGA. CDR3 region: CASSLLFRTAMDGYTF. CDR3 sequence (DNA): TGTGCCAGCAGCTTGTTGTTCCGGACCGCCATGGATGGCTACACCTTC.

The CDR3 region has the DNA TGTGCCAGCACCCTGACACCCGATTCACCCCTCCACTTT. Translation: CASTLTPDSPLHF. This rearrangement joins TRBV6-1 to TRBJ1-6; D not certain. The V end was cut by 7 bases, the J end by 8 bases, with 12 bases between. The CDR3 is 13 residues long. Germline CDR1 is MNHNS and CDR2 is SASEGT.

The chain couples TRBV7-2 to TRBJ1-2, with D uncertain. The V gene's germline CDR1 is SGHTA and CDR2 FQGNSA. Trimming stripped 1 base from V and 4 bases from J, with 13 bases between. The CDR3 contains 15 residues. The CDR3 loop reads CASSLDRTSLYGYTF. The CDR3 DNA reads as TGTGCCAGCAGCTTAGACCGAACGAGTCTCTATGGCTACACCTTC.

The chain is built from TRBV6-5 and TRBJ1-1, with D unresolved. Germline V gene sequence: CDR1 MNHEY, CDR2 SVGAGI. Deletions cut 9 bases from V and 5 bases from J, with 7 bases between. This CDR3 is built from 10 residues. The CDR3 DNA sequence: TGTGCCAGGAACAGTACTGAAGCTTTCTTT. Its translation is CARNSTEAFF.

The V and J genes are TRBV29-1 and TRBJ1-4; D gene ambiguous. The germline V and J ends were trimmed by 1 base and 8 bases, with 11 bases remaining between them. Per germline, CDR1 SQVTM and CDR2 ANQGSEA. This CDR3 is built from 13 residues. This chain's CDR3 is CSVEVTELEKLFF. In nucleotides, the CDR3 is TGCAGCGTTGAAGTTACAGAGTTGGAAAAACTGTTTTTT.

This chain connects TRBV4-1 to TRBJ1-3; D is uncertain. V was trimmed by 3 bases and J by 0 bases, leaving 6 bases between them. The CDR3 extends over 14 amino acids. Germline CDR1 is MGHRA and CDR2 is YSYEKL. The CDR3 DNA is TGCGCCAGCAGCCAGGTTCTCTCTGGAAACACCATATATTTT. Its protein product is CASSQVLSGNTIYF.

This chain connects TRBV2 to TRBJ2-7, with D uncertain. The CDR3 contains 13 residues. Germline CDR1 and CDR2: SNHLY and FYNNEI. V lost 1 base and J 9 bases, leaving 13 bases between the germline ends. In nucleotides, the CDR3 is TGTGCCAGCAGTGAAGGAGGAAGGATCTGGCAGTACTTC. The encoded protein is CASSEGGRIWQYF.

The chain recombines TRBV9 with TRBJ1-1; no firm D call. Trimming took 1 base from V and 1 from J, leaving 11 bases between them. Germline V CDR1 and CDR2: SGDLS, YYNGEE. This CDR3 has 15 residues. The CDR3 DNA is TGTGCCAGCAGCGTAATGGACGGCCGGAACACTGAAGCTTTCTTT. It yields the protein CASSVMDGRNTEAFF.